Described below is a single T cell receptor beta chain sequence and its context. This entry comes from a study of CXCR3-negative and CXCR3-positive naive CD8 T cells. TRB cDNA was prepared as libraries by UMI-labeled 5' RACE. TCRdb reprocessed the 5' RACE reads and reports one entry per CDR3 protein, with no DNA. The clone table shows some 130,000 distinct CDR3 sequences, with the ten largest holding approximately 0.46%. This CDR3 has 12 amino acids. Germline CDR1 is MDHEN and CDR2 is SYDVKM. The clonotype comes from a human donor in good health. Some clones in this sample may be carry-over from other donors' samples. The chain has TRBV28 and TRBJ2-1; as DNA is missing, the TRBD1 call by TCRdb cannot be tested. What was sequenced was naive CXCR3- CD8+ T cells from blood. Regarding subset: CD45RO-CCR7+CD27+CD95- naive CD8+ T cells lacking CXCR3 (TNR3-). Here the CDR3 reads CATSPGNNEQFF.